This T cell receptor (beta chain) was observed in a study of molecular identifiers for immune sequencing clone quantification. On the study more broadly: With replicates, the RNA of around 20,000 or 100,000 naive CD8 cells was split five ways and four were sequenced. Findings of the study overall: Over 99% of CMV-specific effector molecules, but under 1% of naive ones, were in clones above 20 copies.

From the PCR reads, TCRdb called clonotypes with MiXCR, one entry per CDR3 protein. The data contain around 480,000 distinct CDR3 sequences, about a fifth of them singletons. Based on a CD8+CD4-CCR7+CD45RA+ profile, naive CD8 T cells were sorted. Comments on this clonotype: Its matching antigen is unknown. Because the CDR3 is missing its conserved closing phenylalanine or tryptophan, this is likely a read error.

Looked up from germline, CDR1 is KGHSH and CDR2 is LQKENI. The CDR3 is 12 amino acids. The V end lost 4 bases, the J end lost 1 base, and 3 bases lay between the germline ends. This sequence joins TRBV18 and TRBJ2-3; D is unclear. The clonotype was recovered from a human donor in good health. Some libraries in this study had Jurkat cell RNA spiked in. The sample consisted of naive CD8+ T cells from blood, with Jurkat cell RNA spiked in. Sample subset: FACS-sorted CD8+CD4-CCR7+CD45RA+ naive T cells. The CDR3 sequence: CASSLGTDTQYY. CDR3 sequence (DNA): TGTGCCAGCTCACTGGGCACAGATACGCAGTATTAT.